The 22 T cell receptor beta chains below all came from one sample that was sequenced in a study of PD-1 blockade in classical Hodgkin lymphoma. All patients experienced relapse after autologous stem cell transplantation, and brentuximab vedotin exposure was variable. Only in-frame clones appear in the TCRdb table, and some are missing; sequencing was by immunoSEQ multiplex PCR. The data show about 58,000 clones, around 90% seen once. Source: peripheral blood mononuclear cells (PBMCs), taken before the second cycle of nivolumab. The source is a human donor with classical Hodgkin lymphoma.

The rearrangement uses TRBV7-9 and TRBJ2-5, with 9 nucleotides matching TRBD1. CDR3 size: 15 residues. The germline V gene has CDR1 SEHNR and CDR2 FQNEAQ (reference sequence). J lost 1 base, V lost 5 bases, and 5 bases had no gene match. CDR3 in amino acids: CASSRDRARQETQYF. CDR3 DNA sequence: TGTGCCAGCAGCCGGGACAGGGCACGCCAAGAGACCCAGTACTTC.

This chain uses TRBV7-7 with TRBJ2-5; TRBD1 matches 9 bases. Germline V CDR1 and CDR2: SSHAT, FNYEAQ (reference sequence). With V trimmed by 5 bases and J by 7 bases, 11 bases remained unmatched. The CDR3 totals 15 residues. CDR3 region: CASSLSLQGAGTQYF. The CDR3 bases are TGTGCCAGCAGCCTATCCTTACAGGGGGCAGGGACCCAGTACTTC.

The chain has TRBV25-1 and TRBJ2-3; D is ambiguous. Trimming pared 5 bases from V and 4 bases from J, leaving 7 bases between. The CDR3 consists of 12 residues. The germline gives CDR1 MGHDK, CDR2 SYGVNS. In nucleotides, the CDR3 is TGTGCCAGCAGTTCGGCCCCAGATACGCAGTATTTT. Translated, it gives CASSSAPDTQYF.

The chain couples TRBV2 to TRBJ1-5; 8 bases map to TRBD1. The CDR3 has 14 amino acids. V dropped 0 bases and J dropped 5; count of bases not matched to a gene: 0. Germline CDR1 and CDR2: SNHLY and FYNNEI. In DNA form, the CDR3 reads TGTGCCAGCAGTGAAGCGGACAGGGATCAGCCCCAGCATTTT. Its translation is CASSEADRDQPQHF.

This clone was recorded only once. V gene TRBV7-2 combines with J gene TRBJ2-3, with 13 bases aligning to TRBD2. Trimming took 1 base from V and 4 from J; bases not matched to a gene: 11. CDR1 is SGHTA and CDR2 is FQGNSA in the germline V gene. CDR3 size: 19 residues. The CDR3 loop is CASSLELAGGRKLADTQYF. CDR3 DNA sequence: TGTGCCAGCAGCTTAGAACTAGCGGGAGGGCGGAAGTTGGCAGATACGCAGTATTTT.

This sequence joins TRBV27 and TRBJ1-1, with a tentative D call TRBD1 (5 bases). Germline lookup yields CDR1 MNHEY and CDR2 SMNVEV (reference sequence). Trimming shortened V by 9 bases and J by 1 base, and 9 bases separated the two germline ends. The CDR3 has 12 amino acids. The CDR3 spells CASMGGNTEAFF. For the CDR3, the DNA is TGTGCCAGTATGGGGGGGAACACTGAAGCTTTCTTT.

This clone has more than one count but fewer than ten. The chain couples TRBV5-6 to TRBJ2-2; 14 bases agree with TRBD2. CDR3 length: 17 amino acids. Germline values: CDR1 SGHDT, CDR2 YYEEEE. The V and J ends lost 1 base and 7 bases, in that order; junction bases with no gene match: 6. The CDR3 DNA sequence: TGTGCCAGCAGCTTGTTTGGCGGGACTAGCGGGGGCGGGGAGCTGTTTTTT. The encoded protein is CASSLFGGTSGGGELFF.

This sequence joins TRBV4-3 and TRBJ1-4; maybe TRBD1 (5 bases). This CDR3 comprises 15 residues. The V and J ends lost 0 bases and 5 bases respectively, with 10 bases between them. CDR1 LGHNA and CDR2 YSLEER come from the germline V gene. In DNA form, the CDR3 reads TGCGCCAGCAGCCAAGAAGGGACGGTGAATGAAAAACTGTTTTTT. Its protein is CASSQEGTVNEKLFF.

The chain joins TRBV23-1 to TRBJ2-7, with TRBD2 matching over 10 bases. TRBV23-1 is labeled an ORF, and its function is uncertain. The CDR3 extends over 16 amino acids. The trim removed 0 bases at V and 2 bases at J, leaving 4 bases unmatched. The CDR3 is CASSQSRTSGTYEQYF. CDR3 DNA: TGCGCCAGCAGTCAATCGCGAACTAGCGGGACCTACGAGCAGTACTTC.

The rearrangement joins TRBV11-2 to TRBJ2-1, with TRBD2 as a possible D gene (6 bases). The CDR3 totals 16 residues. CDR1 is SGHAT and CDR2 is FQNNGV in the germline V gene. V was clipped by 1 base and J by 5 bases, with 15 bases between them. CDR3 sequence: CASSLGLADPHNEQFF. In DNA form, the CDR3 reads TGTGCCAGCAGCTTAGGCTTAGCGGACCCCCACAATGAGCAGTTCTTC. Together with reference TRBV11-2 and TRBJ2-1, the CDR3 gives the full variable domain: EAGVAQSPRYKIIEKRQSVAFWCNPISGHATLYWYQQILGQGPKLLIQFQNNGVVDDSQLPKDRFSAERLKGVDSTLKIQPAKLEDSAVYLCASSLGLADPHNEQFFGPGTRLTVL.

The V and J genes are TRBV9 and TRBJ2-1, with 8 nucleotides matching TRBD2. Germline values: CDR1 SGDLS, CDR2 YYNGEE. The trim removed 5 bases at V and 3 bases at J, leaving 4 bases unmatched. The CDR3 runs 14 residues. CDR3 DNA: TGTGCCAGCAGTACTAGCGGAGGCTACAATGAGCAGTTCTTC. Protein product: CASSTSGGYNEQFF.

V and J are TRBV9 and TRBJ1-5; D is ambiguous. The germline gives CDR1 SGDLS, CDR2 YYNGEE. The ends were cut back, 3 bases at V and 2 bases at J, with 9 bases in the middle. The CDR3 loop spans 14 amino acids. The CDR3, as DNA: TGTGCCAGCAGCGGGAGTGGGGGCAATCAGCCCCAGCATTTT. Encoded protein: CASSGSGGNQPQHF.

Here the CDR3 reads CASSSPGATYEQYF. CDR3 nucleotide sequence: TGTGCCAGCTCCTCACCCGGGGCGACCTACGAGCAGTACTTC. The chain employs TRBV6-1 and TRBJ2-7; perhaps D is TRBD1 or TRBD2 (5 bases each). Germline CDR1 MNHNS, CDR2 SASEGT. The CDR3 is 14 residues long. Trimming removed 8 bases at V and 2 bases at J, with 16 bases between.

The rearrangement links TRBV18 to TRBJ2-1; D may be TRBD2 (5 bases). The CDR3 totals 13 residues. With 5 bases removed from V and 9 bases from J, the gap between germline ends came to 14 bases. The germline CDR1 and CDR2 sequences are KGHSH and LQKENI. For the CDR3, the DNA is TGTGCCAGCTCAACCTTCGACGCGGGTGAGCAGTTCTTC. Translation gives CASSTFDAGEQFF. The whole variable domain, filled in from reference TRBV18 and TRBJ2-1, reads NAGVMQNPRHLVRRRGQEARLRCSPMKGHSHVYWYRQLPEEGLKFMVYLQKENIIDESGMPKERFSAEFPKEGPSILRIQQVVRGDSAAYFCASSTFDAGEQFFGPGTRLTVL.

This clone was seen a few times. The chain combines TRBV19 with TRBJ2-1; D is uncertain. Germline CDR1 LNHDA, CDR2 SQIVND (reference sequence). V lost 3 bases and J 8 bases, leaving 14 bases between the germline ends. The CDR3 is 14 residues long. Here the CDR3 DNA reads TGTGCCAGTAGTATGGGTAACCTTGGCTATGAGCAGTTCTTC. Translation: CASSMGNLGYEQFF.

The chain is built from TRBV5-6 and TRBJ2-1; D may be TRBD1 or TRBD2 (5 bases each). The V gene's germline CDR1 is SGHDT and CDR2 YYEEEE. The CDR3 consists of 14 residues. The V gene lost 10 bases and the J gene lost 8 bases, with 22 bases spanning the gap. The CDR3 DNA reads TGTGCCGGTTACCGGGACGGAGGTCAGGATGAGCAGTTCTTC. Its translation: CAGYRDGGQDEQFF.

The V gene is TRBV18, the J gene TRBJ2-7, with 15 nucleotides matching TRBD2. Germline V gene lookup returns CDR1 KGHSH and CDR2 LQKENI. The trim removed 6 bases at V and 0 bases at J, leaving 3 bases unmatched. The CDR3 is made up of 16 amino acids. This CDR3 reads CASSGTSGGSSYEQYF. The CDR3 DNA reads TGTGCCAGCTCGGGGACTAGCGGGGGGAGCTCCTACGAGCAGTACTTC.

V and J are TRBV6-5 and TRBJ1-1, with TRBD1 identical over 7 bases. The germline CDR1 and CDR2 sequences are MNHEY and SVGAGI. The CDR3 is 15 amino acids. J gave up 0 bases and V 0 bases, and 1 base lay outside the gene matches. The CDR3 sequence is CASSYSQGMNTEAFF. DNA of the CDR3: TGTGCCAGCAGTTACTCACAGGGGATGAACACTGAAGCTTTCTTT.

The V call is TRBV6-1, the J call TRBJ1-6; the match to TRBD1 covers 8 bases. CDR1 MNHNS and CDR2 SASEGT come from the germline V gene. The CDR3 loop spans 16 amino acids. V was pared by 2 bases and J by 10 bases, with 10 bases of the junction left unmatched. CDR3 nucleotides: TGTGCCAGCAGTGAACCCGGACAGGGTGGGAGATCACCCCTCCACTTT. Translation gives CASSEPGQGGRSPLHF.

This chain connects TRBV11-3 to TRBJ2-5, with TRBD1 identical over 8 bases. The junction had 5 bases not matched to a gene; V was cut back by 5 bases and J by 3 bases. The germline V gene has CDR1 SGHNT and CDR2 YENEEA. The CDR3 covers 14 residues. CDR3 sequence (DNA): TGTGCCAGCAGCCAGGGACAGGTGAAAGAGACCCAGTACTTC. It specifies CASSQGQVKETQYF.

The rearrangement uses TRBV28 and TRBJ1-5; D possibly corresponds to TRBD1 (5 bases). This CDR3 is built from 16 residues. CDR1 is MDHEN, CDR2 SYDVKM, per germline. V was pared by 3 bases and J by 0 bases, with 12 bases between. Here the CDR3 reads CASSFSVQGSNQPQHF. The CDR3 DNA is TGTGCCAGCAGTTTTAGCGTCCAGGGTAGCAATCAGCCCCAGCATTTT.

V and J are TRBV19 and TRBJ2-7; 7 nucleotides line up with TRBD2. The CDR3 runs to 15 residues. The J segment lost 4 bases and the V segment lost 7 bases, leaving 13 bases of the junction unmatched. Germline assignment: CDR1 LNHDA and CDR2 SQIVND (reference sequence). The CDR3 region has the DNA TGTGCCAGTACCCGTAGCGGGTACGGGGAGTACGAGCAGTACTTC. This gives the protein CASTRSGYGEYEQYF.